One and the same sample provided the 29 T cell receptor beta chains below, sequenced in a study of OX40 agonist ivuxolimab in advanced cancers. The assay was immunoSEQ multiplex PCR, and TCRdb's table has in-frame clones only and misses some. Found here are roughly 56,000 clones, about four fifths of them singletons; the top ten hold under 6%. The sample was CD4+ or CD8+ T cells sorted from blood, taken in a trial of the OX40 agonist ivuxolimab. These TCRs come from an adult with an advanced solid tumor such as melanoma, head and neck, liver or kidney cancer.

The chain carries TRBV9 and TRBJ2-1; 7 nucleotides align to TRBD1. The length of the CDR3 is 15 residues. V dropped 3 bases and J dropped 5; count of bases not matched to a gene: 8. From germline, CDR1 is SGDLS and CDR2 YYNGEE. The CDR3 nucleotides are TGTGCCAGCAGCGCCGACGGGACAGCTGACAATGAGCAGTTCTTC. The encoded protein is CASSADGTADNEQFF.

The chain recombines TRBV28 with TRBJ2-5; 9 nucleotides match TRBD2. The length of the CDR3 is 15 residues. Germline assignment: CDR1 MDHEN and CDR2 SYDVKM. V gave up 5 bases and J gave up 0 bases; unmatched junction bases: 4. CDR3 sequence (DNA): TGTGCCAGCAGTCGCGGGGGGGTGTACCAAGAGACCCAGTACTTC. Translating gives CASSRGGVYQETQYF.

The chain joins TRBV5-6 to TRBJ2-2; TRBD2 matches 7 bases. Unmatched junction bases numbered 14, after V lost 2 bases and J lost 4 bases. CDR3 size: 18 residues. In germline, CDR1 is SGHDT, CDR2 YYEEEE. As DNA, the CDR3 is TGTGCCAGCAGCTTAGGGCGGGGGAGCCCTCAATTCACCGGGGAGCTGTTTTTT. Amino acid sequence: CASSLGRGSPQFTGELFF.

The rearrangement uses TRBV7-6 and TRBJ2-7, with D perhaps matching TRBD2 (5 bases). The CDR3 extends over 13 amino acids. V gave up 1 base and J gave up 5 bases, with 9 bases separating them. Germline CDR1 and CDR2: SGHVS and FNYEAQ. CDR3 in amino acids: CASSLVFGDEQYF. The CDR3 region has the DNA TGTGCCAGCAGCTTAGTATTCGGGGACGAGCAGTACTTC.

V usage is TRBV5-1 and J usage is TRBJ2-5; 7 nucleotides line up with TRBD1. J gave up 2 bases and V 3 bases, and 7 bases lay outside the gene matches. Per germline, CDR1 SGHRS and CDR2 YFSETQ. The length of the CDR3 is 15 residues. The CDR3 loop is CASSWAGTAQETQYF. In DNA, the CDR3 is TGCGCCAGCAGCTGGGCCGGGACAGCACAAGAGACCCAGTACTTC. Together with reference TRBV5-1 and TRBJ2-5, the CDR3 gives the full variable domain: KAGVTQTPRYLIKTRGQQVTLSCSPISGHRSVSWYQQTPGQGLQFLFEYFSETQRNKGNFPGRFSGRQFSNSRSEMNVSTLELGDSALYLCASSWAGTAQETQYFGPGTRLLVL.

The J gene is TRBJ2-6, the V gene TRBV5-1, with 8 bases identical to TRBD1. CDR3 length: 16 amino acids. Losses at the gene ends were 8 bases for V and 0 bases for J; bases not matched to a gene: 7. CDR1 and CDR2 (germline): SGHRS, YFSETQ. The CDR3 DNA follows: TGCGCCAGTTCGACAGGGGTGGACTCTGGGGCCAACGTCCTGACTTTC. Residues: CASSTGVDSGANVLTF.

The chain is built from TRBV30 and TRBJ2-5, with 15 bases fitting TRBD2. Germline V lookup: CDR1 GTSNPN, CDR2 SVGIG (reference sequence). The ends lost 3 bases at V and 4 bases at J; junction bases unmatched: 3. The CDR3 sequence is 15 residues long. The CDR3 nucleotides are TGTGCCTGGAGCCCGGGACTAGCGGGAGGAGAGACCCAGTACTTC. Residues: CAWSPGLAGGETQYF.

The chain has TRBV6-5 and TRBJ2-3; weak D call: TRBD1 (5 bases). This CDR3 is 12 amino acids long. Germline V CDR1 and CDR2: MNHEY, SVGAGI. Trimming removed 4 bases at V and 5 bases at J, with 7 bases between. The CDR3 spells CASSSQGDTQYF. The CDR3 DNA is TGTGCCAGCAGTTCCCAGGGAGATACGCAGTATTTT.

This chain uses TRBV25-1 with TRBJ1-1, with 8 positions matching TRBD1. The V gene end was trimmed by 5 bases and the J gene end by 0 bases; junction bases not matched to a gene: 5. Germline CDR1 and CDR2: MGHDK and SYGVNS. The CDR3 runs 15 residues. CDR3 bases: TGTGCCAGCAGTAATGACAGGGGCATGAACACTGAAGCTTTCTTT. Encoded protein: CASSNDRGMNTEAFF.

This chain connects TRBV13 to TRBJ2-5; TRBD2 aligns across 10 bases. The end of the DNA fits TRBJ2-7 better, so the J call may be wrong. This CDR3 comprises 20 residues. CDR1 and CDR2 (germline): PRHDT, FYEKMQ (reference sequence). In nucleotides, the CDR3 is TGTGCCAGCAGCTTAGCCGTATCCCCGACTAGCGGGTCTGAAGGTTACGAGCAGTACTTC. Translation gives CASSLAVSPTSGSEGYEQYF.

This chain joins TRBV6-5 and TRBJ1-2, with 10 bases fitting TRBD1. The CDR3 extends over 16 amino acids. CDR1 and CDR2 (germline): MNHEY, SVGAGI. The trim removed 3 bases at V and 8 bases at J, leaving 12 bases unmatched. As DNA, the CDR3 is TGTGCCAGCAGTTATTACTCCGGGACAGGGGAGAGCGGCTACACCTTC. This codes for CASSYYSGTGESGYTF.

A few counts support this clone. The J gene is TRBJ2-1, the V gene TRBV18, with 9 bases that match TRBD2. This CDR3 has 15 amino acids. With 6 bases clipped from V and 7 bases from J, the junction kept 10 bases outside the gene matches. In germline, CDR1 is KGHSH, CDR2 LQKENI. Here the CDR3 reads CASSVAGVSQNEQFF. As DNA, the CDR3 is TGTGCCAGCTCCGTAGCGGGAGTGAGTCAGAATGAGCAGTTCTTC.

This sequence joins TRBV7-9 and TRBJ2-1; D remains ambiguous. Germline V gene sequence: CDR1 SEHNR, CDR2 FQNEAQ (reference sequence). Trimming removed 7 bases from V and 1 base from J, with 14 bases in between. There are 15 residues in the CDR3. Here the CDR3 reads CASTPWEESYNEQFF. CDR3 sequence (DNA): TGTGCCAGCACCCCCTGGGAAGAGTCCTACAATGAGCAGTTCTTC. Looking up the rest from reference TRBV7-9 and TRBJ2-1 gives the full variable domain: DTGVSQNPRHKITKRGQNVTFRCDPISEHNRLYWYRQTLGQGPEFLTYFQNEAQLEKSRLLSDRFSAERPKGSFSTLEIQRTEQGDSAMYLCASTPWEESYNEQFFGPGTRLTVL.

The gene calls are TRBV7-8 and TRBJ1-5, with D perhaps TRBD1 (5 bases). This CDR3 spans 15 amino acids. Trimming removed 0 bases at V and 3 bases at J, with 9 bases between. In germline, CDR1 is SGHVS, CDR2 FQNEAQ. In DNA form, the CDR3 reads TGTGCCAGCAGCTTAGCTACGGGGACCAATCAGCCCCAGCATTTT. Amino acids: CASSLATGTNQPQHF.

V usage is TRBV21-1 and J usage is TRBJ1-5. TRBV21-1 is marked as a pseudogene. CDR3 length equals 13 residues. This chain's CDR3 is CASSKRWNQPQHF. The CDR3, as DNA: TGTGCCAGCAGCAAACGATGGAACCAGCCCCAGCATTTT.

Comment on this clone: An end of the junction differs from the germline gene, which may be a read error. Here the CDR3 reads CASSFLGTSDSTHF. Here the CDR3 DNA reads TGTGCCAGCAGTTTCCTCGGGACTAGCGATAGCACGCACTTC. This chain joins TRBV28 and TRBJ2-7, with 10 nucleotides matching TRBD2. The CDR3 sequence is 14 residues long. Per germline, CDR1 MDHEN and CDR2 SYDVKM.

The chain is built from TRBV7-2 and TRBJ2-3; 11 bases fit TRBD2. The CDR3 covers 15 residues. Germline CDR1 reads SGHTA; CDR2 reads FQGNSA. Trimming at V came to 2 bases and at J to 4 bases, leaving 2 bases not matched to a gene. DNA for the CDR3: TGTGCCAGCAGCTTAACTAGCGGGGGCTCAGATACGCAGTATTTT. Translated: CASSLTSGGSDTQYF.

The chain couples TRBV7-3 to TRBJ2-5; TRBD1 or TRBD2 may be the D gene (5 bases each). CDR3 length equals 14 residues. Between the trimmed V and J ends, which lost 5 bases and 5 bases, there was a span of 15 bases. Germline V gives CDR1 SGHTA, CDR2 FQGTGA. The CDR3 protein is CASSPGALGETQYF. The CDR3, as DNA: TGTGCCAGCAGCCCCGGGGCCCTAGGGGAGACCCAGTACTTC.

This chain connects TRBV5-4 to TRBJ1-1; perhaps TRBD1 as D (6 bases). Trimming took 4 bases from V and 8 from J, leaving 12 bases between them. The CDR3 runs to 12 residues. Germline CDR1 is SGHNT and CDR2 is YYREEE (reference sequence). The CDR3 spells CASSGTGTEAFF. Written as DNA, the CDR3 is TGTGCCAGCAGCGGAACCGGGACAGAAGCTTTCTTT. Looking up the rest from reference TRBV5-4 and TRBJ1-1 gives the full variable domain: ETGVTQSPTHLIKTRGQQVTLRCSSQSGHNTVSWYQQALGQGPQFIFQYYREEENGRGNFPPRFSGLQFPNYSSELNVNALELDDSALYLCASSGTGTEAFFGQGTRLTVV.

The chain is built from TRBV4-1 and TRBJ2-1; 10 nucleotides match TRBD2. Per germline, CDR1 MGHRA and CDR2 YSYEKL. This CDR3 region has 17 residues. V lost 1 base to trimming and J lost 9 bases; unmatched junction nucleotides: 12. The DNA for the CDR3 is TGCGCCAGCAGCCAAGGGTCTAGCGGGAGTATAAGACGTGAGCAGTTCTTC. Protein sequence: CASSQGSSGSIRREQFF.

The chain combines TRBV6-1 with TRBJ1-1; no definite D call. The CDR3 has 13 amino acids. Germline-derived CDR1 and CDR2 are MNHNS and SASEGT. The V gene lost 8 bases and the J gene lost 1 base, with 11 bases spanning the gap. The CDR3 DNA sequence: TGTGCCAGCGAAGTCAGGAGGAACACTGAAGCTTTCTTT. This codes for CASEVRRNTEAFF.

The chain uses TRBV6-6 and TRBJ2-5, with TRBD2 matching over 8 bases. The germline CDR1 and CDR2 sequences are MNHNY and SVGAGI (reference sequence). V lost 7 bases, J lost 3 bases, and 10 bases stayed unmatched. CDR3 length: 15 amino acids. CDR3 DNA: TGTGCCAGCAAACGGCGCGGGGGGTTTGAAGAGACCCAGTACTTC. Protein sequence: CASKRRGGFEETQYF.

The V call is TRBV11-2, the J call TRBJ2-1; weak D call: TRBD2 (5 bases). The CDR3 consists of 17 residues. Germline values: CDR1 SGHAT, CDR2 FQNNGV. V was trimmed by 5 bases and J by 1 base, leaving 18 bases between them. CDR3 DNA sequence: TGTGCCAGCAGCCCTAGATGGGGAGAGGTGTCCTACAATGAGCAGTTCTTC. Translating it yields CASSPRWGEVSYNEQFF.

J is TRBJ1-5 and V is TRBV28; maybe TRBD1 (5 bases). Germline V gene sequence: CDR1 MDHEN, CDR2 SYDVKM. V was pared by 2 bases and J by 6 bases, with 11 bases between. The CDR3 is made up of 14 amino acids. The DNA for the CDR3 is TGTGCCAGCAGTTTAAGAGGGGCGGCTCAGCCCCAGCATTTT. Translating it yields CASSLRGAAQPQHF.

The chain links TRBV27 to TRBJ2-2, with D possibly matching TRBD1 (5 bases). The V gene lost 1 base and the J gene lost 5 bases, with 20 bases spanning the gap. The CDR3 totals 18 residues. The germline V gene encodes CDR1 MNHEY and CDR2 SMNVEV (reference sequence). The CDR3 nucleotides read TGTGCCAGCAGTTTATATGGCCCCGGGCAGGGAAGAACCGGGGAGCTGTTTTTT. Its protein product is CASSLYGPGQGRTGELFF.

This clone was detected once. This rearrangement joins TRBV28 to TRBJ1-5; 9 nucleotides line up with TRBD1. The CDR3 is 15 amino acids. V trimming: 5 bases; J trimming: 2 bases; junction bases outside the gene matches: 4. Germline lookup yields CDR1 MDHEN and CDR2 SYDVKM. CDR3 nucleotides: TGTGCCAGCAGTCCGGGACAGGGTGGCAATCAGCCCCAGCATTTT. Translated, it gives CASSPGQGGNQPQHF.

The chain is built from TRBV7-9 and TRBJ2-7; no firm D call. Germline CDR1 is SEHNR and CDR2 is FQNEAQ (reference sequence). The V gene lost 3 bases and the J gene lost 3 bases, with 3 bases spanning the gap. The CDR3 loop spans 11 amino acids. CDR3 sequence: CASSFLYEQYF. CDR3 DNA: TGTGCCAGCAGCTTCCTCTACGAGCAGTACTTC.

This chain joins TRBV6-5 and TRBJ1-5, with 7 positions matching TRBD1. The CDR3 is 15 residues long. Germline loops: CDR1 MNHEY, CDR2 SVGAGI. J lost 6 bases, V lost 4 bases, and 9 bases had no gene match. The CDR3 nucleotides read TGTGCCAGCAGTTTCTACAGGGGACTAAGTCAGCCCCAGCATTTT. Amino acid sequence: CASSFYRGLSQPQHF.

Regarding this clone: An end of the junction differs from the germline gene, which may be a read error. The chain links TRBV5-1 to TRBJ1-2; 7 bases line up with TRBD1. From germline, CDR1 is SGHRS and CDR2 YFSETQ. CDR3 size: 12 residues. The CDR3 loop reads CASSRDGTAAAF. The CDR3, as DNA: TGCGCCAGCAGCCGTGACGGGACAGCTGCCGCCTTC.